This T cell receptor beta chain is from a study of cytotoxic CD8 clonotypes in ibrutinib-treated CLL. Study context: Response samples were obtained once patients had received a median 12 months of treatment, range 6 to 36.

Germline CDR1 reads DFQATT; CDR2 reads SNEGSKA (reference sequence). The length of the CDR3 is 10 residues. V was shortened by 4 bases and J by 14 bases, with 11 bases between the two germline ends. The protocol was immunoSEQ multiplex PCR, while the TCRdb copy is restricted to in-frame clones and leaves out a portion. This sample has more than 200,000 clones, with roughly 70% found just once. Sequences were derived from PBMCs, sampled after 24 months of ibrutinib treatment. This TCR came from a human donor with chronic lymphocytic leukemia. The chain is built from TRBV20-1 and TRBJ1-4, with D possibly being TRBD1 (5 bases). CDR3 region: CSATHEGLFF. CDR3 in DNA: TGCAGTGCTACCCACGAGGGGCTGTTTTTT.